The entry below gives a single TCR beta chain sequence along with its context. The source of the sample is a study of T cell changes during pregnancy in multiple sclerosis. The protocol was immunoSEQ multiplex PCR, while the TCRdb copy is restricted to in-frame clones and leaves out a portion. The repertoire consists of about 80,000 clones, with just over 90% occurring once and the leading ten covering about 2.5%. The CDR3 is 15 amino acids. The germline gives CDR1 LGHNA, CDR2 YSLEER. J lost 8 bases, V lost 1 base, and 3 bases had no gene match. The chain recombines TRBV4-3 with TRBJ1-4; TRBD1 matches 11 bases. This TCR came from a female donor in good health, enrolled as a control in a pregnancy study. The material sequenced was peripheral blood, taken after pregnancy. The CDR3 here is CASSQGDRGVEKLFF. The CDR3 DNA reads as TGCGCCAGCAGCCAAGGGGACAGGGGGGTAGAAAAACTGTTTTTT.